Below, 12 T cell receptor beta chains from the same sample are listed, as sequenced in a study of blood T cell repertoires in COVID-19. Profiling relied on immunoSEQ multiplex PCR, and the TCRdb table lists in-frame clones only, not all of them. This sample has roughly 150,000 clones, with around 91% found just once. Sequencing used peripheral blood. The receptors were sampled from a woman aged 35 to 49 with acute or convalescent COVID-19.

The chain employs TRBV9 and TRBJ2-1, with 9 bases that match TRBD1. The J segment lost 9 bases and the V segment lost 7 bases, leaving 17 bases of the junction unmatched. Germline V gene lookup returns CDR1 SGDLS and CDR2 YYNGEE. CDR3 length: 16 residues. In DNA, the CDR3 is TGTGCCAGCGAAAGAACAGGGGGCGCCCATCTGGGTGAGCAGTTCTTC. This encodes CASERTGGAHLGEQFF.

The rearrangement links TRBV4-1 to TRBJ1-1; D may be TRBD1 (5 bases). Germline V lookup: CDR1 MGHRA, CDR2 YSYEKL. V lost 0 bases and J lost 7, with 18 bases in between. The CDR3 is 16 amino acids. In DNA, the CDR3 is TGCGCCAGCAGCCAAGATTTTATGGGGGAGGACTTTGAAGCTTTCTTT. It specifies CASSQDFMGEDFEAFF.

The genes are TRBV4-2 and TRBJ1-2, with 7 bases fitting TRBD1. Germline V gives CDR1 LGHNA, CDR2 YNFKEQ. There are 19 residues in the CDR3. Germline trimming cut 0 bases from V and 0 bases from J; bases unmatched to any gene: 13. The CDR3 coding sequence is TGTGCCAGCAGCCAAGATCTGGTTTCCGGGACAGTAGCTAACTATGGCTACACCTTC. It translates to CASSQDLVSGTVANYGYTF.

The chain is built from TRBV7-2 and TRBJ2-3; TRBD1 matches at 8 bases. Trimming cost V 3 bases and J 3 bases; bases outside gene matches: 5. The CDR3 totals 15 residues. Germline CDR1 reads SGHTA; CDR2 reads FQGNSA. CDR3 DNA sequence: TGTGCCAGCAGCTTCGACAGGGGAAGGACAGATACGCAGTATTTT. It is translated as CASSFDRGRTDTQYF.

The rearrangement uses TRBV27 and TRBJ1-1; D uncertain. The CDR3 covers 14 residues. In germline, CDR1 is MNHEY, CDR2 SMNVEV (reference sequence). V was trimmed by 7 bases and J by 5 bases, leaving 17 bases between them. The CDR3: CASTASEGRTEAFF. CDR3 DNA: TGTGCCAGCACCGCCTCAGAGGGCAGGACTGAAGCTTTCTTT.

The chain is built from TRBV11-2 and TRBJ2-2; tentatively, D is TRBD2 (7 bases). Germline CDR1 reads SGHAT; CDR2 reads FQNNGV. Trimming removed 2 bases at V and 6 bases at J, with 13 bases between. CDR3 length: 15 amino acids. The CDR3 protein is CASSLKWGGPGELFF. CDR3 DNA: TGTGCCAGCAGCTTAAAGTGGGGGGGCCCCGGGGAGCTGTTTTTT.

This chain joins TRBV5-1 and TRBJ2-2; no clear D gene. Germline V gene data show CDR1 as SGHRS and CDR2 as YFSETQ. The ends were cut back, 4 bases at V and 4 bases at J, with 11 bases in the middle. This CDR3 has 14 residues. CDR3 residues: CASSVQMATGELFF. The CDR3 DNA reads as TGCGCCAGCAGCGTACAGATGGCCACCGGGGAGCTGTTTTTT. The whole variable domain, filled in from reference TRBV5-1 and TRBJ2-2, reads KAGVTQTPRYLIKTRGQQVTLSCSPISGHRSVSWYQQTPGQGLQFLFEYFSETQRNKGNFPGRFSGRQFSNSRSEMNVSTLELGDSALYLCASSVQMATGELFFGEGSRLTVL.

This clone occurred once. The chain has TRBV5-1 and TRBJ2-5, with D possibly being TRBD1 (6 bases). The CDR3 length is 14 residues. With 2 bases removed from V and 1 base from J, the gap between germline ends came to 9 bases. The germline gives CDR1 SGHRS, CDR2 YFSETQ. This CDR3 is CASSLRQAQETQYF. CDR3 bases: TGCGCCAGCAGCTTACGACAGGCCCAAGAGACCCAGTACTTC.

The rearrangement uses TRBV6-5 and TRBJ2-7; D is possibly TRBD2 (5 bases). Trimming left V 0 bases short and J 2 bases short, with 11 bases between. This CDR3 has 15 residues. The germline CDR1 and CDR2 sequences are MNHEY and SVGAGI. CDR3 sequence (DNA): TGTGCCAGCAGTTACTCCCCTAGCACCGCCTACGAGCAGTACTTC. This translates into CASSYSPSTAYEQYF.

The CDR3 DNA follows: TGCGCCAGCAGCCTACAGAGCGGGAGTGAGGCCGGGGAGCTGTTTTTT. Its protein is CASSLQSGSEAGELFF. The J gene is TRBJ2-2, the V gene TRBV5-1; TRBD2 aligns across 8 bases. The V and J ends lost 4 bases and 6 bases, in that order; junction bases with no gene match: 11. The CDR3 runs 16 residues. Germline CDR1 is SGHRS and CDR2 is YFSETQ.

This clone was counted a single time. The CDR3 nucleotides read TGTGCCAGCAGTGCCGACAGAAACACTGAAGCTTTCTTT. Protein sequence: CASSADRNTEAFF. The J gene is TRBJ1-1, the V gene TRBV6-4; a weak D match, TRBD1 (5 bases). V dropped 4 bases and J dropped 2 bases, with 8 bases sitting between them. Germline V gene data show CDR1 as MRHNA and CDR2 as SNTAGT. The CDR3 spans 13 residues.

The chain is built from TRBV7-2 and TRBJ1-1; possibly TRBD1 for D (5 bases). This CDR3 is built from 13 residues. The germline CDR1 and CDR2 sequences are SGHTA and FQGNSA. Trimming removed 2 bases at V and 10 bases at J, with 14 bases between. Written as DNA, the CDR3 is TGTGCCAGCAGCTTAAGTCGGGCAGGGCGAGCTTTCTTT. Residues: CASSLSRAGRAFF.